The rows below give T cell receptor beta chains drawn from one sample of a study of blood T cell repertoires in COVID-19. Clones were sequenced by immunoSEQ multiplex PCR, and TCRdb holds only the in-frame ones, with some missing. The data show approximately 28,000 clones, with around 85% seen just once and about 16% held by the top ten. Sample: peripheral blood. These receptors originate from a woman aged 55-75 years with acute or convalescent COVID-19. The CDR3 runs from the conserved cysteine through the conserved F or W. D genes are given only for firm matches. Size tells how often a clone was seen (once, few, many) or the class of an expanded clone, and some rows leave it out.

clone_size | j_call | d_call | v_call | cdr3_aa | cdr3_nt
NA | TRBJ1-3 | NA | TRBV29-1 | CSVSLLSGNTIYF | TGCAGCGTTAGTCTACTCTCTGGAAACACCATATATTTT
NA | TRBJ1-5 | NA | TRBV24-1 | CATSDFGQGRHF | TGTGCCACCAGTGATTTTGGGCAGGGCCGGCATTTT
NA | TRBJ1-6 | NA | TRBV5-1 | CASSLLGTFYSPLHF | TGCGCCAGCAGCTTACTCGGGACATTTTATTCACCCCTCCACTTT
NA | TRBJ1-1 | TRBD1 | TRBV30 | CAWTGGFNTEAFF | TGTGCCTGGACAGGGGGGTTTAACACTGAAGCTTTCTTT
NA | TRBJ2-3 | TRBD2 | TRBV29-1 | CSVGGSGGLGQDTQYF | TGCAGCGTTGGGGGTAGCGGGGGGCTAGGTCAGGATACGCAGTATTTT
NA | TRBJ1-2 | NA | TRBV6-5 | CASSYSAETGSRGYTF | TGTGCCAGCAGTTACTCGGCCGAAACAGGGTCACGGGGCTACACCTTC
NA | TRBJ1-2 | TRBD1 | TRBV25-1 | CASAYRGQVGGYTF | TGTGCCAGCGCCTACCGCGGACAGGTCGGAGGCTACACCTTC
NA | TRBJ1-3 | NA | TRBV19 | CASSRDFSGNTIYF | TGTGCCAGTAGCAGGGATTTCTCTGGAAACACCATATATTTT
NA | TRBJ1-5 | NA | TRBV3-1/TRBV3-2 | CASSQQGQPQHF | TGTGCCAGCAGCCAACAGGGTCAGCCCCAGCATTTT
NA | TRBJ2-7 | TRBD1 | TRBV19 | CASTNRDRGLEEQYF | TGTGCCAGTACAAACCGGGACAGGGGGCTTGAAGAGCAGTACTTC
once | TRBJ1-1 | NA | TRBV20-1 | CSAGRDTEAFF | TGCAGTGCAGGGAGGGACACTGAAGCTTTCTTT
NA | TRBJ2-2 | TRBD1 | TRBV18 | CASSRMQGAGSTGELFF | TGTGCCAGCTCACGGATGCAGGGGGCTGGGAGCACCGGGGAGCTGTTTTTT
NA | TRBJ1-2 | NA | TRBV25-1 | CASSPFLEQGKANYGYTF | TGTGCCAGCAGTCCCTTTCTGGAACAGGGAAAAGCTAACTATGGCTACACCTTC
NA | TRBJ2-1 | NA | TRBV14 | CASSPPGRASSYNEQFF | TGTGCCAGCAGCCCCCCCGGTCGAGCAAGCTCCTACAATGAGCAGTTCTTC
NA | TRBJ2-3 | NA | TRBV27 | CASSTLLSADTQYF | TGTGCCAGCAGCACCCTTTTGTCGGCAGATACGCAGTATTTT
NA | TRBJ2-1 | NA | TRBV9 | CASNQVSPYNEQFF | TGTGCCAGCAATCAGGTCTCCCCCTACAATGAGCAGTTCTTC
NA | TRBJ2-3 | NA | TRBV5-1 | CASSLTGLRTDTQYF | TGCGCCAGCAGCTTGACAGGCTTACGAACAGATACGCAGTATTTT
few | TRBJ2-2 | NA | TRBV19 | CASFTGFSGGELFF | TGTGCCAGTTTTACGGGATTCTCAGGCGGGGAGCTGTTTTTT
NA | TRBJ2-2 | TRBD1 | TRBV7-9 | CASSLRRTGANGELFF | TGTGCCAGCAGCTTACGACGGACAGGGGCTAACGGGGAGCTGTTTTTT
NA | TRBJ1-1 | TRBD1 | TRBV5-1 | CASSFAYRGPNTEAFF | TGCGCCAGCAGTTTTGCCTACAGGGGGCCTAACACTGAAGCTTTCTTT
NA | TRBJ2-7 | TRBD1 | TRBV10-3 | CAISAGDRGAYEQYF | TGTGCCATCAGTGCGGGAGACAGGGGCGCCTACGAGCAGTACTTC
few | TRBJ2-1 | TRBD1 | TRBV18 | CASSPGQGFNEQFF | TGTGCCAGCTCACCGGGACAGGGTTTCAATGAGCAGTTCTTC
NA | TRBJ1-2 | TRBD1 | TRBV9 | CASSPGGQIPYGYTF | TGTGCCAGCAGCCCAGGGGGACAGATCCCTTATGGCTACACCTTC
NA | TRBJ1-1 | NA | TRBV6-5 | CASRTRNTEAFF | TGTGCCAGCCGAACGAGGAACACTGAAGCTTTCTTT
few | TRBJ2-1 | TRBD2 | TRBV5-1 | CASSQWESSGGSYNEQFF | TGCGCCAGCAGCCAGTGGGAATCTAGCGGGGGCTCCTACAATGAGCAGTTCTTC
NA | TRBJ1-5 | NA | TRBV5-1 | CASSLDGSNQPQHF | TGCGCCAGCAGCCTGGACGGGAGCAATCAGCCCCAGCATTTT
NA | TRBJ1-1 | NA | TRBV4-2 | CASSQGSGRSEAFF | TGTGCCAGCAGCCAAGGGTCAGGGCGGAGTGAAGCTTTCTTT
NA | TRBJ1-1 | TRBD1 | TRBV9 | CASSGQGAEAFF | TGTGCCAGCAGCGGACAGGGAGCTGAAGCTTTCTTT
NA | TRBJ2-5 | NA | TRBV4-1 | CASSGRQYQETQYF | TGCGCCAGCAGCGGACGACAGTACCAAGAGACCCAGTACTTC
NA | TRBJ1-2 | NA | TRBV5-1 | CASKSGAQNDYGYTF | TGCGCCAGCAAGTCAGGGGCCCAAAACGACTATGGCTACACCTTC
NA | TRBJ2-5 | NA | TRBV7-9 | CASSQTGETQYF | TGTGCCAGCAGTCAAACAGGGGAGACCCAGTACTTC
NA | TRBJ2-7 | TRBD1 | TRBV5-1 | CASSLEGQGANEQYF | TGCGCCAGCAGCTTGGAAGGACAGGGGGCTAACGAGCAGTACTTC
NA | TRBJ2-7 | TRBD2 | TRBV25-1 | CASSGNSGVSEQYF | TGTGCCAGCAGTGGAAATAGCGGGGTATCTGAGCAGTACTTC
NA | TRBJ2-2 | NA | TRBV5-1 | CASTRTSQGNTPGELFF | TGCGCCAGCACCCGGACAAGTCAGGGGAATACGCCCGGGGAGCTGTTTTTT
NA | TRBJ1-2 | TRBD1 | TRBV19 | CASSIEKGAYGYTF | TGTGCCAGTAGTATTGAGAAGGGGGCATACGGCTACACCTTC
NA | TRBJ2-7 | TRBD2 | TRBV2 | CASSEGTSYEQYF | TGTGCCAGCAGTGAAGGGACTAGCTACGAGCAGTACTTC
NA | TRBJ2-5 | TRBD1 | TRBV28 | CASRGTGPQRETQYF | TGTGCCAGCAGGGGGACAGGGCCCCAAAGAGAGACCCAGTACTTC
few | TRBJ2-5 | NA | TRBV18 | CASSPSAETQYF | TGTGCCAGCTCACCGAGCGCGGAGACCCAGTACTTC
few | TRBJ1-1 | NA | TRBV30 | CAWRRGQITEAFF | TGTGCCTGGCGTCGTGGGCAAATAACTGAAGCTTTCTTT
NA | TRBJ1-1 | NA | TRBV6-5 | CASSKQPNTEAFF | TGTGCCAGCAGTAAGCAACCTAACACTGAAGCTTTCTTT
NA | TRBJ1-1 | NA | TRBV2 | CATSGGNRDTEAFF | TGTGCCACTTCTGGAGGAAATCGGGACACTGAAGCTTTCTTT
NA | TRBJ2-3 | TRBD1 | TRBV29-1 | CSVEDRDRDTDTQYF | TGCAGCGTTGAAGACCGGGACAGAGACACAGATACGCAGTATTTT
NA | TRBJ1-1 | NA | TRBV28 | CASSIYRAQNTEAFF | TGTGCCAGCAGTATCTACAGAGCTCAGAACACTGAAGCTTTCTTT
NA | TRBJ2-7 | TRBD1 | TRBV7-2 | CASSTADRETAEQYF | TGTGCCAGCAGCACCGCCGACAGGGAAACTGCCGAGCAGTACTTC
NA | TRBJ2-5 | TRBD2 | TRBV7-8 | CASSLGAGGSGETQYF | TGTGCCAGCAGCTTAGGGGCGGGGGGGTCCGGAGAGACCCAGTACTTC
NA | TRBJ1-1 | NA | TRBV19 | CASSSLSSGYTEAFF | TGTGCCAGTAGCAGCCTCTCATCGGGGTACACTGAAGCTTTCTTT
NA | TRBJ1-1 | TRBD1 | TRBV12-3/TRBV12-4 | CASSFSRDRKAFF | TGTGCCAGCAGTTTCTCCCGGGACAGGAAAGCTTTCTTT
NA | TRBJ2-1 | NA | TRBV28 | CASSRGDRINEQFF | TGTGCCAGCAGCCGGGGGGACAGGATCAATGAGCAGTTCTTC
NA | TRBJ2-5 | NA | TRBV4-1 | CASSQGFGQKETQYF | TGCGCCAGCAGCCAAGGGTTCGGACAGAAAGAGACCCAGTACTTC